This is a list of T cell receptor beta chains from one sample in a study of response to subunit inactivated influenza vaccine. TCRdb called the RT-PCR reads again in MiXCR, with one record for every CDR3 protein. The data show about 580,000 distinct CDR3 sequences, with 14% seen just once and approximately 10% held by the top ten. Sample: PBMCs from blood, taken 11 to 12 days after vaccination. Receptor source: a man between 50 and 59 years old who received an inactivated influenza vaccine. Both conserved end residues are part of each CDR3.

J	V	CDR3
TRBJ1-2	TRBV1	CTSLSDYGYTF
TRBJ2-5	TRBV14	CANSVETGRETQYF
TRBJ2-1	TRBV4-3	CASSQDPPGGGYNEQFF
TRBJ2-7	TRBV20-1	CSADRDNEQYF
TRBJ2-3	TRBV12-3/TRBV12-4	CASSIEAPDTQYF
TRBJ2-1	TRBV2	CASSALRGVEQFF
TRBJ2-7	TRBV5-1	CASSSTSSAPVQYF
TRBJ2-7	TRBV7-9	CASSWQESYEQYF
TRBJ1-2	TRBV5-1	CASSLDGEAAYGYTF
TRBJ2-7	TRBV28	CASMGGRFLEQYF
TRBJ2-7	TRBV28	CASSKPNYEQYF
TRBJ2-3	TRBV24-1	CATGTTSTDTQYF
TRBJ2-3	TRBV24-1	CATSTSGTSTQYF
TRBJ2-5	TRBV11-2	CASSLGGTEILETQYF
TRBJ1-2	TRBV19	CASSPGQGSFGYTF
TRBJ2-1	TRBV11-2	CASSWTSGGNNEQFF
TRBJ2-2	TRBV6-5	CASSYSQVIGELFF
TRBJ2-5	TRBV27	CASSPLGGYRTQETQYF
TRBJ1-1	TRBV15	CATSRDLSMMNTEAFF
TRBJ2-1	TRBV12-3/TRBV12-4	CASTLGAGTSGGMYNEQFF
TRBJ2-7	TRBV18	CASSLLDPRQGEQYF
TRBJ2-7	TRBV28	CASSPLTRMAYEQYF
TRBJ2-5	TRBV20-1	CSASGIAGAVLETQYF
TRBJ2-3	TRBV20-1	CSAGRAQVGDTQYF
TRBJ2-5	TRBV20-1	CSARGGQGVKLETQYF
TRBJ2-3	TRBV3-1	CASSHAGTNTDTQYF
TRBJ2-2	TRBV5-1	CASKAEDTGELFF
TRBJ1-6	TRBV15	CATSRVPGGGSPLHF
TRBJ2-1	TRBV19	CASTIYNEQFF
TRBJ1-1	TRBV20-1	CSAGTGDYSEAFF